The rows below give T cell receptor beta chains drawn from one sample of a study of shared clonotypes between healthy human individuals. The method was immunoSEQ multiplex PCR; TCRdb's version includes in-frame clones alone and lacks a portion of them. This table holds around 2,000,000 clones, 85% to 95% found once. Material for sequencing was naive CD4+ T cells sorted from blood. The receptor set was obtained from a man aged 18 to 30 in good health. The CDR3 runs from the conserved cysteine through the conserved F or W. Fields, in order: J gene, clone size, V gene, D gene, CDR3 protein, CDR3 DNA. The D gene is left open where the match is weak. Only part of the rows carry a size: once, few, many, or a class if the clone is expanded.

J gene: TRBJ2-7
clone size: .
V gene: TRBV7-2
D gene: TRBD2
CDR3 protein: CASSLVMASGSRNEQYF
CDR3 DNA: TGTGCCAGCAGCTTAGTTATGGCTAGCGGGAGTAGGAACGAGCAGTACTTC

J gene: TRBJ1-2
clone size: .
V gene: TRBV7-8
D gene: .
CDR3 protein: CASSSPPDGNYGYTF
CDR3 DNA: TGTGCCAGCAGCTCCCCCCCGGACGGGAACTATGGCTACACCTTC

J gene: TRBJ2-3
clone size: .
V gene: TRBV5-1
D gene: .
CDR3 protein: CASSLERGTDTQYF
CDR3 DNA: TGCGCCAGCAGCTTGGAGAGGGGCACAGATACGCAGTATTTT

J gene: TRBJ2-2
clone size: .
V gene: TRBV18
D gene: TRBD2
CDR3 protein: CASSVVPGLAGAGELFF
CDR3 DNA: TGTGCCAGCTCAGTAGTTCCGGGACTAGCGGGAGCCGGGGAGCTGTTTTTT

J gene: TRBJ2-7
clone size: .
V gene: TRBV5-1
D gene: TRBD2
CDR3 protein: CASSLDRTSGPSYEQYF
CDR3 DNA: TGCGCCAGCAGCTTGGATAGGACTAGCGGCCCTTCCTACGAGCAGTACTTC

J gene: TRBJ2-5
clone size: .
V gene: TRBV6-5
D gene: .
CDR3 protein: CASSTPGTETQYF
CDR3 DNA: TGTGCCAGCAGTACGCCTGGAACAGAGACCCAGTACTTC

J gene: TRBJ2-3
clone size: .
V gene: TRBV7-2
D gene: TRBD1
CDR3 protein: CASSLVGRGQGASNTQYF
CDR3 DNA: TGTGCCAGCAGCTTAGTCGGGAGAGGACAGGGTGCATCGAATACGCAGTATTTT

J gene: TRBJ1-1
clone size: .
V gene: TRBV18
D gene: .
CDR3 protein: CASSPSQNTEAFF
CDR3 DNA: TGTGCCAGCTCACCCTCGCAGAACACTGAAGCTTTCTTT

J gene: TRBJ1-2
clone size: .
V gene: TRBV5-4
D gene: .
CDR3 protein: CASSLAGGRIYGYTF
CDR3 DNA: TGTGCCAGCAGCTTGGCGGGGGGCAGGATCTATGGCTACACCTTC

J gene: TRBJ2-7
clone size: .
V gene: TRBV11-2
D gene: TRBD1
CDR3 protein: CASGLLQGAVYEQYF
CDR3 DNA: TGTGCCAGCGGTTTACTACAGGGGGCGGTCTACGAGCAGTACTTC

J gene: TRBJ2-3
clone size: .
V gene: TRBV28
D gene: TRBD1
CDR3 protein: CASSAPVGVGTVLGTQYF
CDR3 DNA: TGTGCCAGCAGTGCTCCGGTGGGGGTAGGGACAGTTCTTGGTACGCAGTATTTT

J gene: TRBJ1-2
clone size: .
V gene: TRBV28
D gene: .
CDR3 protein: CASSLSQSGYTF
CDR3 DNA: TGTGCCAGCAGTTTGTCTCAAAGTGGCTACACCTTC

J gene: TRBJ1-1
clone size: .
V gene: TRBV29-1
D gene: .
CDR3 protein: CSVKGTFPNTEAFF
CDR3 DNA: TGCAGCGTCAAAGGGACTTTCCCGAACACTGAAGCTTTCTTT

J gene: TRBJ1-2
clone size: .
V gene: TRBV7-2
D gene: .
CDR3 protein: CASSPTPESNYGYTF
CDR3 DNA: TGTGCCAGCAGCCCCACCCCCGAGTCTAACTATGGCTACACCTTC

J gene: TRBJ1-2
clone size: .
V gene: TRBV28
D gene: .
CDR3 protein: CASSSDGEGNYGYTF
CDR3 DNA: TGTGCCAGCAGCTCGGACGGGGAAGGGAACTATGGCTACACCTTC

J gene: TRBJ1-5
clone size: .
V gene: TRBV7-2
D gene: .
CDR3 protein: CASSPSQGAQPQHF
CDR3 DNA: TGTGCCAGCAGCCCCAGCCAGGGAGCTCAGCCCCAGCATTTT

J gene: TRBJ2-7
clone size: .
V gene: TRBV6-1
D gene: TRBD1
CDR3 protein: CASSEAGQVRSYEQYF
CDR3 DNA: TGTGCCAGCAGTGAAGCCGGACAGGTTCGTTCCTACGAGCAGTACTTC

J gene: TRBJ2-7
clone size: .
V gene: TRBV10-3
D gene: .
CDR3 protein: CAISDQSSYEQYF
CDR3 DNA: TGTGCCATCAGTGACCAGAGCTCCTACGAGCAGTACTTC

J gene: TRBJ1-2
clone size: .
V gene: TRBV27
D gene: TRBD1
CDR3 protein: CASRSETGDYGYTF
CDR3 DNA: TGTGCCAGCCGATCAGAGACAGGGGACTATGGCTACACCTTC

J gene: TRBJ2-5
clone size: .
V gene: TRBV2
D gene: TRBD1
CDR3 protein: CASSESRQGKETQYF
CDR3 DNA: TGTGCCAGCAGTGAATCGAGACAGGGGAAAGAGACCCAGTACTTC

J gene: TRBJ2-7
clone size: .
V gene: TRBV28
D gene: TRBD1
CDR3 protein: CASSRRQGSTPYEQYF
CDR3 DNA: TGTGCCAGCAGCCGACGACAGGGTTCTACCCCCTACGAGCAGTACTTC

J gene: TRBJ1-2
clone size: .
V gene: TRBV6-1
D gene: .
CDR3 protein: CASSEATTLALGYTF
CDR3 DNA: TGTGCCAGCAGTGAAGCGACTACTCTCGCCCTCGGCTACACCTTC

J gene: TRBJ1-3
clone size: .
V gene: TRBV4-3
D gene: .
CDR3 protein: CASSQVFGGPGNTIYF
CDR3 DNA: TGCGCCAGCAGCCAAGTGTTTGGGGGTCCTGGAAACACCATATATTTT

J gene: TRBJ1-1
clone size: .
V gene: TRBV11-2
D gene: .
CDR3 protein: CASSLDLSGSGYTEAFF
CDR3 DNA: TGTGCCAGCAGCTTAGATTTGTCAGGGAGTGGGTACACTGAAGCTTTCTTT

J gene: TRBJ2-1
clone size: .
V gene: TRBV9
D gene: TRBD1
CDR3 protein: CASSVGSGQGNNEQFF
CDR3 DNA: TGTGCCAGCAGCGTAGGGTCAGGACAGGGGAACAATGAGCAGTTCTTC

J gene: TRBJ1-5
clone size: .
V gene: TRBV9
D gene: .
CDR3 protein: CASSPHEGDQPQHF
CDR3 DNA: TGTGCCAGCAGCCCCCACGAGGGGGATCAGCCCCAGCATTTT

J gene: TRBJ2-5
clone size: once
V gene: TRBV7-2
D gene: TRBD2
CDR3 protein: CASSLVSGSETQYF
CDR3 DNA: TGTGCCAGCAGCTTAGTTAGCGGGAGTGAGACCCAGTACTTC

J gene: TRBJ2-3
clone size: .
V gene: TRBV10-3
D gene: .
CDR3 protein: CAISVQASTDTQYF
CDR3 DNA: TGTGCCATCAGTGTGCAGGCTAGCACAGATACGCAGTATTTT